The 12 T cell receptor beta chains below come from one sample, sequenced in a study of blood T cells in healthy people across ages (dated by TCRdb to about 2015). The library was prepared using 5' RACE. The sequencing machine was an Illumina HiSeq 2500. A second roughly 6 to 12 cycle PCR used a sample-barcoded 5' primer and a J-beta primer mix. In-frame beta chains were kept once TCRdb had trimmed the public reads at Q25 with fastp and called clones with MiXCR. Records with the same CDR3 protein are collapsed into one entry carrying the most frequent genes and DNA. This sample comprises 850,000 to 1,000,000 distinct CDR3 sequences, about 51% of them detected only once. The top ten hold 20% to 25% of the sample. The sequenced sample consisted of blood. Every receptor here comes from a woman in her sixties or seventies in good health.

The V call is TRBV29-1, the J call TRBJ2-7; TRBD2 matches 8 bases. The CDR3 runs to 14 residues. V trimming: 6 bases; J trimming: 5 bases; junction bases outside the gene matches: 12. Germline V gene sequence: CDR1 SQVTM, CDR2 ANQGSEA. The CDR3 DNA is TGCAGCGTCGCGGCCCGCGGGAGGCGCAACGAGCAGTACTTC. Translating gives CSVAARGRRNEQYF.

V and J are TRBV10-3 and TRBJ2-1; the match to TRBD2 covers 7 bases. J lost 10 bases, V lost 10 bases, and 10 bases had no gene match. The length of the CDR3 is 12 residues. The germline gives CDR1 ENHRY, CDR2 SYGVKD. CDR3 nucleotide sequence: TGTGCCACGCGAGAGGGAGGGCCCGAGCAGTTCTTC. Its protein product is CATREGGPEQFF.

J is TRBJ1-5 and V is TRBV3-1; D not resolved. Looked up from germline, CDR1 is LGHDT and CDR2 is YNNKEL (reference sequence). The CDR3 is made up of 14 amino acids. Between the trimmed V and J ends, which lost 0 bases and 4 bases, there was a span of 7 bases. DNA for the CDR3: TGTGCCAGCAGCCAAGATGTGGGGAATCAGCCCCAGCATTTT. Translation: CASSQDVGNQPQHF.

The rearrangement links TRBV12-3 or TRBV12-4 to TRBJ1-1; D unresolved. The V and J ends lost 2 bases and 6 bases respectively, with 10 bases between them. The CDR3 totals 13 residues. The CDR3 sequence is CASSLLPLAEAFF. The CDR3 DNA sequence: TGTGCCAGCAGTTTATTGCCGTTGGCTGAAGCTTTCTTT.

The J gene is TRBJ2-7, the V gene TRBV6-2 or TRBV6-3, with a tentative D call TRBD2 (6 bases). There are 13 residues in the CDR3. The germline V gene encodes CDR1 MNHEY and CDR2 SVGEGT. The V and J ends lost 6 bases and 3 bases respectively, with 12 bases between them. The CDR3 region has the DNA TGTGCCAGCAGGACTAGTGGGGGCTACGAGCAGTACTTC. It translates to CASRTSGGYEQYF.

The gene calls are TRBV15 and TRBJ2-3; tentatively, D is TRBD1 or TRBD2 (6 bases each). The CDR3 runs 17 residues. Germline V gene lookup returns CDR1 LNHNV and CDR2 YYDKDF (reference sequence). V was cut by 1 base and J by 2 bases, with 16 bases left in between. The CDR3 DNA sequence: TGTGCCACCAGCAGAGGAATAGGGGGGCCCCCCACAGATACGCAGTATTTT. This gives the protein CATSRGIGGPPTDTQYF. The full variable domain, rest sourced from reference TRBV15 and TRBJ2-3, is DAMVIQNPRYQVTQFGKPVTLSCSQTLNHNVMYWYQQKSSQAPKLLFHYYDKDFNNEADTPDNFQSRRPNTSFCFLDIRSPGLGDTAMYLCATSRGIGGPPTDTQYFGPGTRLTVL.

The chain combines TRBV12-3 or TRBV12-4 with TRBJ2-6, with D unclear. Deletions cut 7 bases from V and 0 bases from J, with 13 bases between. This CDR3 has 16 residues. CDR3 loop: CASIRGGASGANVLTF. CDR3 coding DNA: TGTGCCAGCATACGTGGCGGCGCCTCTGGGGCCAACGTCCTGACTTTC.

The rearrangement uses TRBV6-2 or TRBV6-3 and TRBJ2-7; 8 bases match TRBD2. The CDR3 spans 16 residues. J gave up 1 base and V 6 bases, and 11 bases lay outside the gene matches. CDR1 is MNHEY and CDR2 is SVGEGT in the germline V gene. The CDR3 spells CASRTAGGAASYEQYF. As DNA, the CDR3 is TGTGCCAGCAGGACCGCCGGGGGGGCCGCATCCTACGAGCAGTACTTC.

The genes are TRBV10-3 and TRBJ2-3; 11 positions match TRBD2. Germline loops: CDR1 ENHRY, CDR2 SYGVKD. Trimming took 5 bases from V and 2 from J; bases not matched to a gene: 3. CDR3 size: 15 residues. The CDR3 DNA reads as TGTGCCATCAGTCAGACTAGCGGGGACACAGATACGCAGTATTTT. This codes for CAISQTSGDTDTQYF.

This clonotype was seen a few times. This rearrangement joins TRBV7-7 to TRBJ2-5; 9 nucleotides match TRBD1. The germline gives CDR1 SSHAT, CDR2 FNYEAQ (reference sequence). Trimming took 5 bases from V and 3 from J; bases not matched to a gene: 10. The CDR3 totals 16 residues. CDR3 residues: CASSPLVTGGKETQYF. The CDR3 region has the DNA TGTGCCAGCAGCCCCCTCGTGACAGGGGGAAAAGAGACCCAGTACTTC.

V is TRBV29-1 and J is TRBJ1-1; no clear D gene. Trimming removed 7 bases at V and 0 bases at J, with 9 bases between. Germline CDR1 is SQVTM and CDR2 is ANQGSEA. The CDR3 sequence is 12 residues long. The CDR3 protein is CSAAVVNTEAFF. DNA for the CDR3: TGCAGCGCCGCTGTGGTGAACACTGAAGCTTTCTTT.

This clonotype was recorded a few times. The chain employs TRBV11-1 and TRBJ2-7; TRBD1 matches at 8 bases. The CDR3 is 22 residues long. The V gene's germline CDR1 is SGHAT and CDR2 FQDESV (reference sequence). The V and J ends lost 4 bases and 4 bases, in that order; junction bases with no gene match: 30. The CDR3 nucleotides are TGTGCCAGCAGCTCCTTCCTTACGTCTCAGGGGGCGCGGCCCCACCAACCGTACGAGCAGTACTTC. Translation gives CASSSFLTSQGARPHQPYEQYF. The full variable domain, its missing parts supplied by reference TRBV11-1 and TRBJ2-7, is EAEVAQSPRYKITEKSQAVAFWCDPISGHATLYWYRQILGQGPELLVQFQDESVVDDSQLPKDRFSAERLKGVDSTLKIQPAELGDSAMYLCASSSFLTSQGARPHQPYEQYFGPGTRLTVT.